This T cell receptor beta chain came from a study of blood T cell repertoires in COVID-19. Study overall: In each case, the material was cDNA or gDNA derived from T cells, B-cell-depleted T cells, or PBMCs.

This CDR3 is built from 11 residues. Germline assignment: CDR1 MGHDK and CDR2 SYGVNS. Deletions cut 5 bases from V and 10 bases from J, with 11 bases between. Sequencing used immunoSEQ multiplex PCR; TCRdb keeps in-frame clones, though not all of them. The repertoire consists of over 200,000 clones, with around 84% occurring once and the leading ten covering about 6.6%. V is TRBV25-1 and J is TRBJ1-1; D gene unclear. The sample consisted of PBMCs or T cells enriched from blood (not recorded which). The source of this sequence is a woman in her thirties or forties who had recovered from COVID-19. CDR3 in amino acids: CASSYLSGAFF. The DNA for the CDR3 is TGTGCCAGCAGTTACTTGTCCGGAGCTTTCTTT.